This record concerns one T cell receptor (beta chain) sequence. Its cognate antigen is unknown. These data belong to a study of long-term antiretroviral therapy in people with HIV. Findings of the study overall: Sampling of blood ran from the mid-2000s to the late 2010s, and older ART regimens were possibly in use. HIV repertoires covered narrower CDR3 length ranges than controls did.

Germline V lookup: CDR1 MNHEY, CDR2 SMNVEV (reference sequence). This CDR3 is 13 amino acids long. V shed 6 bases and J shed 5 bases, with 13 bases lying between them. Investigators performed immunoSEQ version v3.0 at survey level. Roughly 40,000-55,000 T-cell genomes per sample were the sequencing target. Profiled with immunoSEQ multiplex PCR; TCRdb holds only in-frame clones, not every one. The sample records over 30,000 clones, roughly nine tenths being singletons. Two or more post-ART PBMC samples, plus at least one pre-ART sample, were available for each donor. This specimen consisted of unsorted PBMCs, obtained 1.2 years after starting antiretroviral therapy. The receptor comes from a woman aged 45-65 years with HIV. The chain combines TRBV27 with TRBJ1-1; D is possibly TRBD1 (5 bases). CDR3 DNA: TGTGCCAGCAGACTATGGGACGTTACTGAAGCTTTCTTT. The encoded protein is CASRLWDVTEAFF.